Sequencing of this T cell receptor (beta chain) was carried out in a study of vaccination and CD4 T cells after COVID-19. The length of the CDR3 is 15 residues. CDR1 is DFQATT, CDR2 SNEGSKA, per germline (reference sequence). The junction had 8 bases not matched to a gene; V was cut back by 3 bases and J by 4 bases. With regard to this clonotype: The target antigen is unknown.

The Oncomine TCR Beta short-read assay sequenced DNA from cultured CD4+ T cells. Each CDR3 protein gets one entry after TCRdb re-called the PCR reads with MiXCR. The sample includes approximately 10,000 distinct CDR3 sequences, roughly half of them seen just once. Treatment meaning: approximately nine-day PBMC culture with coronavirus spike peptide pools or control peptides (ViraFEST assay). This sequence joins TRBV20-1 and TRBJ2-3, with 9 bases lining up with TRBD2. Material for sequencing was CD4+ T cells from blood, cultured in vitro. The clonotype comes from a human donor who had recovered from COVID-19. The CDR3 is CSARSGGGASDTQYF. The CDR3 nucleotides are TGCAGTGCTAGGTCTGGCGGGGGGGCGTCAGATACGCAGTATTTT.